The 9 T cell receptor beta chains presented below share a single source sample, sequenced in a study of cytomegalovirus exposure and HLA in healthy donors. The primer mix had 60 Vbeta and 13 Jbeta primers. Produced via immunoSEQ multiplex PCR; TCRdb's table is partial and in-frame only. The repertoire has roughly 200,000 clones, about 70% of them found once; the top ten carry around 1.9%. Sequences were obtained from PBMCs. The receptors were gathered from a woman younger than 45 in good health and CMV-seronegative.

V and J are TRBV19 and TRBJ1-4; 8 positions agree with TRBD1. The CDR3 loop spans 15 amino acids. Germline trimming cut 5 bases from V and 4 bases from J; bases unmatched to any gene: 6. Germline loops: CDR1 LNHDA, CDR2 SQIVND (reference sequence). In DNA form, the CDR3 reads TGTGCCAGTAGTCCAGGACAGGGCCTTAATGAAAAACTGTTTTTT. Amino acid sequence: CASSPGQGLNEKLFF. Together with reference TRBV19 and TRBJ1-4, the CDR3 gives the full variable domain: DGGITQSPKYLFRKEGQNVTLSCEQNLNHDAMYWYRQDPGQGLRLIYYSQIVNDFQKGDIAEGYSVSREKKESFPLTVTSAQKNPTAFYLCASSPGQGLNEKLFFGSGTQLSVL.

The rearrangement joins TRBV25-1 to TRBJ2-7, with 7 bases that match TRBD1. V gave up 1 base and J gave up 7 bases; unmatched junction bases: 4. The CDR3 has 13 residues. Germline CDR1 MGHDK, CDR2 SYGVNS. The CDR3 is CASSEWATGEQYF. CDR3 nucleotides: TGTGCCAGCAGTGAATGGGCGACAGGGGAGCAGTACTTC.

The genes are TRBV7-8 and TRBJ1-2, with 7 bases identical to TRBD1. This CDR3 spans 18 amino acids. The germline V gene encodes CDR1 SGHVS and CDR2 FQNEAQ. J lost 8 bases, V lost 2 bases, and 20 bases had no gene match. CDR3 coding DNA: TGTGCCAGCAGCTTATTCCCGCGGGACAGTTCTCTCGTGTCCGGCTACACCTTC. This gives the protein CASSLFPRDSSLVSGYTF. The whole variable domain, remainder taken from reference TRBV7-8 and TRBJ1-2, is GAGVSQSPRYKVAKRGQDVALRCDPISGHVSLFWYQQALGQGPEFLTYFQNEAQLDKSGLPSDRFFAERPEGSVSTLKIQRTQQEDSAVYLCASSLFPRDSSLVSGYTFGSGTRLTVV.

This chain joins TRBV4-1 and TRBJ2-1, with TRBD2 matching over 9 bases. Germline V gives CDR1 MGHRA, CDR2 YSYEKL. This CDR3 has 17 residues. With V trimmed by 0 bases and J by 4 bases, 7 bases remained unmatched. The chain's CDR3 is CASSQDWGLAGYNEQFF. The DNA for the CDR3 is TGCGCCAGCAGCCAAGATTGGGGCCTAGCGGGATACAATGAGCAGTTCTTC.

CDR3 residues: CASSQVGTSGAYEQYF. CDR3 bases: TGTGCCAGCAGCCAAGTTGGGACTAGCGGGGCATACGAGCAGTACTTC. The J gene is TRBJ2-7, the V gene TRBV14, with 13 bases fitting TRBD2. V lost 1 base and J lost 4; bases outside the gene matches: 4. From germline, CDR1 is SGHDN and CDR2 FVKESK. CDR3 size: 16 residues.

V usage is TRBV10-3 and J usage is TRBJ1-2; 7 positions agree with TRBD1. CDR3 length: 17 amino acids. CDR1 and CDR2 (germline): ENHRY, SYGVKD. V gave up 6 bases and J gave up 2 bases; unmatched junction bases: 15. This CDR3 is CAISDPIGQAPNYGYTF. In nucleotides, the CDR3 is TGTGCCATCAGCGACCCTATTGGACAGGCGCCCAACTATGGCTACACCTTC.

The chain uses TRBV4-1 and TRBJ2-1; 7 nucleotides match TRBD1. Per germline, CDR1 MGHRA and CDR2 YSYEKL. The CDR3 length is 16 residues. J was trimmed by 8 bases and V by 1 base; bases with no gene match: 11. The CDR3 region is CASSQVRGPGKDEQFF. Here the CDR3 DNA reads TGCGCCAGCAGCCAAGTAAGGGGGCCGGGTAAGGATGAGCAGTTCTTC.

V usage is TRBV19 and J usage is TRBJ2-3; TRBD2 might be the D (6 bases). The CDR3 has 11 amino acids. V lost 8 bases and J 6 bases, leaving 9 bases between the germline ends. Germline V gene sequence: CDR1 LNHDA, CDR2 SQIVND (reference sequence). The chain's CDR3 is CASGTGDTQYF. The CDR3 DNA reads as TGTGCCAGTGGGACTGGTGATACGCAGTATTTT.

The chain has TRBV2 and TRBJ1-2, with D possibly TRBD1 on 6 matching bases. Germline values: CDR1 SNHLY, CDR2 FYNNEI. The CDR3 extends over 14 amino acids. Trimming cost V 10 bases and J 8 bases, with 23 bases left between them. CDR3 residues: CATNRVVLVGGYTF. CDR3 sequence (DNA): TGTGCCACCAACAGGGTGGTACTAGTAGGCGGCTACACCTTC.